These T cell receptor beta chains were read from a single sample in a study of shared clonotypes between healthy human individuals. Clones were read by immunoSEQ multiplex PCR, and TCRdb kept only the in-frame ones, dropping some. The table has around 200,000 clones, over 80% seen once. Source material: naive CD4+ T cells sorted from blood. The origin of the receptors is a woman aged 25 to 39 in good health. The CDR3 runs from the conserved cysteine through the conserved F or W. Fields, in order: D gene, clone size, J gene, V gene, CDR3 protein, CDR3 DNA. D genes are given only for firm matches. The size entry is marked missing in some rows and otherwise reads once, few, many or a size class.

d_gene: NA
abundance: NA
j_gene: TRBJ2-5
v_gene: TRBV2
CDR3aa: CASSLRVQETQYF
CDR3nt: TGTGCCAGCAGTTTACGGGTCCAAGAGACCCAGTACTTC

d_gene: TRBD1
abundance: once
j_gene: TRBJ2-7
v_gene: TRBV7-9
CDR3aa: CASSLGWTGVYEQYF
CDR3nt: TGTGCCAGCAGCTTAGGCTGGACAGGCGTCTACGAGCAGTACTTC

d_gene: TRBD2
abundance: NA
j_gene: TRBJ2-2
v_gene: TRBV19
CDR3aa: CASRMISGKTLTGELFF
CDR3nt: TGTGCCAGTAGGATGATTAGCGGGAAGACTCTCACCGGGGAGCTGTTTTTT

d_gene: NA
abundance: NA
j_gene: TRBJ2-5
v_gene: TRBV11-2
CDR3aa: CASSLRQPGHGETQYF
CDR3nt: TGTGCCAGCAGCTTAAGGCAGCCAGGGCACGGGGAGACCCAGTACTTC

d_gene: TRBD1
abundance: NA
j_gene: TRBJ2-5
v_gene: TRBV27
CDR3aa: CASSLTGDVTETQYF
CDR3nt: TGTGCCAGCAGTCTGACAGGGGACGTGACGGAGACCCAGTACTTC

d_gene: NA
abundance: NA
j_gene: TRBJ2-2
v_gene: TRBV11-2
CDR3aa: CASSSRPGGPGELFF
CDR3nt: TGTGCCAGCAGCTCTCGTCCCGGGGGGCCCGGGGAGCTGTTTTTT

d_gene: NA
abundance: NA
j_gene: TRBJ2-7
v_gene: TRBV2
CDR3aa: CASSGVYEQYF
CDR3nt: TGTGCCAGCAGTGGGGTTTACGAGCAGTACTTC

d_gene: TRBD1
abundance: NA
j_gene: TRBJ1-5
v_gene: TRBV6-5
CDR3aa: CASSRQGLGNQPQHF
CDR3nt: TGTGCCAGCAGTCGACAGGGCTTGGGCAATCAGCCCCAGCATTTT

d_gene: TRBD2
abundance: once
j_gene: TRBJ2-5
v_gene: TRBV7-8
CDR3aa: CASSLGNPGLADQETQYF
CDR3nt: TGTGCCAGCAGCTTAGGTAATCCGGGACTAGCGGACCAAGAGACCCAGTACTTC

d_gene: TRBD1
abundance: NA
j_gene: TRBJ1-2
v_gene: TRBV6-5
CDR3aa: CASSYDRVNYGYTF
CDR3nt: TGTGCCAGCAGTTACGACAGGGTGAACTATGGCTACACCTTC

d_gene: NA
abundance: few
j_gene: TRBJ2-7
v_gene: TRBV2
CDR3aa: CASSDEGRVSEQYF
CDR3nt: TGTGCCAGCAGTGACGAAGGCAGGGTCTCCGAGCAGTACTTC

d_gene: NA
abundance: NA
j_gene: TRBJ2-2
v_gene: TRBV7-2
CDR3aa: CASSLPSYTGELFF
CDR3nt: TGTGCCAGCAGCTTACCCAGTTACACCGGGGAGCTGTTTTTT

d_gene: NA
abundance: NA
j_gene: TRBJ1-1
v_gene: TRBV10-1
CDR3aa: CASSGSFGGTEAFF
CDR3nt: TGCGCCAGCAGTGGTTCCTTTGGGGGAACTGAAGCTTTCTTT

d_gene: NA
abundance: NA
j_gene: TRBJ1-4
v_gene: TRBV7-8
CDR3aa: CASRAGFANEKLFF
CDR3nt: TGTGCCAGCAGGGCAGGGTTTGCTAATGAAAAACTGTTTTTT

d_gene: NA
abundance: NA
j_gene: TRBJ2-7
v_gene: TRBV27
CDR3aa: CASSFQGREQYF
CDR3nt: TGTGCCAGCAGTTTCCAGGGTCGCGAGCAGTACTTC

d_gene: TRBD1
abundance: NA
j_gene: TRBJ2-1
v_gene: TRBV25-1
CDR3aa: CASSVAPGQGIDEQFF
CDR3nt: TGTGCCAGCAGTGTAGCCCCGGGACAGGGGATAGATGAGCAGTTCTTC

d_gene: NA
abundance: NA
j_gene: TRBJ1-1
v_gene: TRBV29-1
CDR3aa: CSVRLRLSNTEAFF
CDR3nt: TGCAGCGTCCGATTGAGGCTCAGTAACACTGAAGCTTTCTTT

d_gene: TRBD1
abundance: NA
j_gene: TRBJ2-7
v_gene: TRBV19
CDR3aa: CASSPRQGSYEQYF
CDR3nt: TGTGCCAGTAGTCCTCGACAGGGCTCCTACGAGCAGTACTTC

d_gene: TRBD1
abundance: NA
j_gene: TRBJ1-2
v_gene: TRBV6-4
CDR3aa: CASSPDRGLYGYTF
CDR3nt: TGTGCCAGCAGTCCAGACAGGGGTTTATATGGCTACACCTTC

d_gene: NA
abundance: NA
j_gene: TRBJ2-6
v_gene: TRBV4-1
CDR3aa: CASSQGQGSGANVLTF
CDR3nt: TGCGCCAGCAGCCAAGGCCAGGGCTCTGGGGCCAACGTCCTGACTTTC

d_gene: TRBD1
abundance: NA
j_gene: TRBJ1-4
v_gene: TRBV28
CDR3aa: CASNTRGRNEKLFF
CDR3nt: TGTGCCAGCAATACCAGGGGGAGGAATGAAAAACTGTTTTTT

d_gene: NA
abundance: NA
j_gene: TRBJ1-3
v_gene: TRBV9
CDR3aa: CASSVDDYSGNTIYF
CDR3nt: TGTGCCAGCAGCGTAGACGACTACTCTGGAAACACCATATATTTT

d_gene: NA
abundance: NA
j_gene: TRBJ1-1
v_gene: TRBV7-9
CDR3aa: CAGLSQGANTEAFF
CDR3nt: TGTGCCGGGTTATCGCAGGGAGCGAACACTGAAGCTTTCTTT

d_gene: NA
abundance: NA
j_gene: TRBJ2-1
v_gene: TRBV7-8
CDR3aa: CASSLKAGANVEQFF
CDR3nt: TGTGCCAGCAGCTTAAAGGCAGGGGCTAACGTTGAGCAGTTCTTC

d_gene: TRBD1
abundance: NA
j_gene: TRBJ1-2
v_gene: TRBV6-5
CDR3aa: CASSQTGGAIYGYTF
CDR3nt: TGTGCCAGCAGCCAGACAGGGGGAGCGATCTATGGCTACACCTTC

d_gene: TRBD2
abundance: NA
j_gene: TRBJ2-5
v_gene: TRBV7-7
CDR3aa: CASSLGSPRGGETQYF
CDR3nt: TGTGCCAGCAGCTTAGGTAGCCCACGGGGGGGAGAGACCCAGTACTTC

d_gene: NA
abundance: NA
j_gene: TRBJ2-7
v_gene: TRBV6-5
CDR3aa: CASTRLGGRAYEQYF
CDR3nt: TGTGCCAGCACCCGTCTAGGGGGGCGCGCCTACGAGCAGTACTTC

d_gene: NA
abundance: NA
j_gene: TRBJ2-3
v_gene: TRBV9
CDR3aa: CASSVATKDTQYF
CDR3nt: TGTGCCAGCAGCGTAGCTACGAAAGATACGCAGTATTTT

d_gene: TRBD1
abundance: NA
j_gene: TRBJ1-6
v_gene: TRBV6-5
CDR3aa: CASSSPGQNSPLHF
CDR3nt: TGTGCCAGCAGTTCCCCGGGACAGAATTCACCCCTCCACTTT

d_gene: NA
abundance: NA
j_gene: TRBJ1-3
v_gene: TRBV28
CDR3aa: CASSLLGGQGNTIYF
CDR3nt: TGTGCCAGCAGTTTATTAGGGGGGCAGGGAAACACCATATATTTT

d_gene: NA
abundance: NA
j_gene: TRBJ1-2
v_gene: TRBV18
CDR3aa: CASSPKEGRYGYTF
CDR3nt: TGTGCCAGCTCACCGAAAGAGGGCCGCTATGGCTACACCTTC

d_gene: NA
abundance: NA
j_gene: TRBJ1-4
v_gene: TRBV28
CDR3aa: CASSLRHGADLEKLFF
CDR3nt: TGTGCCAGCAGCTTACGGCACGGGGCGGATTTAGAAAAACTGTTTTTT

d_gene: NA
abundance: NA
j_gene: TRBJ1-5
v_gene: TRBV6-5
CDR3aa: CASSYGDSNQPQHF
CDR3nt: TGTGCCAGCAGTTATGGAGATAGCAATCAGCCCCAGCATTTT

d_gene: NA
abundance: NA
j_gene: TRBJ2-7
v_gene: TRBV20-1
CDR3aa: CSAGDNEQYF
CDR3nt: TGCAGTGCCGGGGATAATGAGCAGTACTTC

d_gene: NA
abundance: once
j_gene: TRBJ1-1
v_gene: TRBV4-1
CDR3aa: CASSRRPVVTEAFF
CDR3nt: TGCGCCAGCAGCCGACGGCCGGTTGTCACTGAAGCTTTCTTT

d_gene: NA
abundance: NA
j_gene: TRBJ2-4
v_gene: TRBV18
CDR3aa: CASSEAFYGELGYIQYF
CDR3nt: TGTGCCAGCTCAGAAGCTTTTTACGGGGAACTCGGCTACATTCAGTACTTC

d_gene: NA
abundance: NA
j_gene: TRBJ2-1
v_gene: TRBV4-2
CDR3aa: CASSQDSRILEQFF
CDR3nt: TGTGCCAGCAGCCAAGATTCTAGAATCCTAGAGCAGTTCTTC

d_gene: NA
abundance: once
j_gene: TRBJ2-7
v_gene: TRBV2
CDR3aa: CASSVRGSEQYF
CDR3nt: TGTGCCAGCAGTGTCAGGGGTAGTGAGCAGTACTTC

d_gene: NA
abundance: NA
j_gene: TRBJ1-1
v_gene: TRBV5-1
CDR3aa: CASSLSTGTEAFF
CDR3nt: TGCGCCAGCAGCTTATCCACAGGGACTGAAGCTTTCTTT

d_gene: NA
abundance: NA
j_gene: TRBJ2-5
v_gene: TRBV6-1
CDR3aa: CASSEAASRETQYF
CDR3nt: TGTGCCAGCAGTGAAGCCGCTAGTCGAGAGACCCAGTACTTC

d_gene: TRBD1
abundance: NA
j_gene: TRBJ2-5
v_gene: TRBV5-1
CDR3aa: CASSYAGTGGRETQYF
CDR3nt: TGCGCCAGCAGCTACGCCGGGACAGGGGGACGGGAGACCCAGTACTTC

d_gene: NA
abundance: NA
j_gene: TRBJ2-2
v_gene: TRBV4-1
CDR3aa: CASSLNTGELFF
CDR3nt: TGCGCCAGCAGCCTCAACACCGGGGAGCTGTTTTTT

d_gene: NA
abundance: once
j_gene: TRBJ1-1
v_gene: TRBV28
CDR3aa: CASSTLQVNTEAFF
CDR3nt: TGTGCCAGCAGTACCCTCCAGGTGAACACTGAAGCTTTCTTT

d_gene: TRBD2
abundance: NA
j_gene: TRBJ2-3
v_gene: TRBV5-1
CDR3aa: CASSKGLAGAQPTDTQYF
CDR3nt: TGCGCCAGCAGCAAGGGACTAGCGGGAGCCCAACCTACCGATACGCAGTATTTT

d_gene: TRBD1
abundance: NA
j_gene: TRBJ2-7
v_gene: TRBV2
CDR3aa: CASTGQGAYEQYF
CDR3nt: TGTGCCAGCACCGGACAGGGGGCCTACGAGCAGTACTTC

d_gene: NA
abundance: NA
j_gene: TRBJ2-2
v_gene: TRBV5-1
CDR3aa: CASSLSWYGGRNPGELFF
CDR3nt: TGCGCCAGCAGCTTGTCATGGTATGGGGGTCGGAACCCCGGGGAGCTGTTTTTT

d_gene: NA
abundance: few
j_gene: TRBJ2-7
v_gene: TRBV27
CDR3aa: CASSAQDGSYEQYF
CDR3nt: TGTGCCAGCAGTGCCCAGGACGGGTCCTACGAGCAGTACTTC

d_gene: NA
abundance: NA
j_gene: TRBJ1-5
v_gene: TRBV28
CDR3aa: CASSQELQPQHF
CDR3nt: TGTGCCAGCAGCCAAGAATTGCAGCCCCAGCATTTT

d_gene: TRBD2
abundance: NA
j_gene: TRBJ2-1
v_gene: TRBV4-1
CDR3aa: CASSHIASTSSVEQFF
CDR3nt: TGCGCCAGCAGCCATATTGCATCGACTAGCTCGGTTGAGCAGTTCTTC

d_gene: NA
abundance: NA
j_gene: TRBJ2-7
v_gene: TRBV6-6
CDR3aa: CASSPVRDSHYEQYF
CDR3nt: TGTGCCAGCAGCCCCGTCCGGGACTCCCACTACGAGCAGTACTTC

d_gene: NA
abundance: NA
j_gene: TRBJ2-7
v_gene: TRBV5-4
CDR3aa: CASSLGRGSYEQYF
CDR3nt: TGTGCCAGCAGCTTGGGCAGGGGTTCCTACGAGCAGTACTTC

d_gene: NA
abundance: NA
j_gene: TRBJ2-5
v_gene: TRBV28
CDR3aa: CASSSPRGGEETQYF
CDR3nt: TGTGCCAGCAGTTCCCCAAGGGGGGGGGAGGAGACCCAGTACTTC

d_gene: NA
abundance: NA
j_gene: TRBJ2-5
v_gene: TRBV5-1
CDR3aa: CASSLMGSWGETQYF
CDR3nt: TGCGCCAGCAGCTTGATGGGTTCCTGGGGTGAGACCCAGTACTTC

d_gene: NA
abundance: NA
j_gene: TRBJ2-3
v_gene: TRBV4-1
CDR3aa: CASSKTSSWDTDTQYF
CDR3nt: TGCGCCAGCAGCAAAACTAGTAGTTGGGACACAGATACGCAGTATTTT